The text below deals with one T cell receptor beta chain. PCR used 60 Vbeta primers and 13 Jbeta primers. Using immunoSEQ multiplex PCR, the repertoire was profiled, and TCRdb retains in-frame clones only, with some absent. Its table records roughly 45,000 clones. Donors likely had unrecorded immune exposures despite being nominally healthy when sampled. The data originate from a study of cytomegalovirus exposure and HLA in healthy donors. Germline V CDR1 and CDR2: KGHSH, LQKENI. The CDR3 runs to 15 residues. The J segment lost 4 bases and the V segment lost 0 bases, leaving 6 bases of the junction unmatched.

This TCR was sampled from a woman aged 25 to 39 in good health and CMV-seronegative. Sequencing input: PBMCs. The chain joins TRBV18 to TRBJ2-7; 7 nucleotides align to TRBD1. Here the CDR3 reads CASSPPGQQIYEQYF. In DNA, the CDR3 is TGTGCCAGCTCACCACCGGGACAGCAAATTTACGAGCAGTACTTC. The whole variable domain, remainder taken from reference TRBV18 and TRBJ2-7, is NAGVMQNPRHLVRRRGQEARLRCSPMKGHSHVYWYRQLPEEGLKFMVYLQKENIIDESGMPKERFSAEFPKEGPSILRIQQVVRGDSAAYFCASSPPGQQIYEQYFGPGTRLTVT.